This T cell receptor beta chain was identified during a study of cytomegalovirus exposure and HLA in healthy donors listed by TCRdb under 2017. For context, the study as a whole: According to an earlier analysis of a few hundred of the donors, 200 million or so T cells yielded roughly 110 million unique TCR beta sequences and about 280 Gb of sequence data. In a later analysis, previously published TCR beta repertoires from about 670 donors were re-analyzed and high-resolution HLA genotyping was added so that TCR occurrence patterns could be studied. The study aimed to test whether cataloging public T cell receptors could reveal signatures of past pathogen exposure. An earlier analysis of 587 of the donors used high-throughput TCR beta sequencing to judge whether each TCR beta V gene segment behaved as functional or pseudogenic. All discovery cohort repertoires had been generated using a single sequencing platform. Among some 410 genotyped donors of the cohort, an average of roughly 240,000 unique TCR beta nucleotide sequences were sequenced per donor, roughly 20% of them non-productive. About five DR-DQ haplotypes were treated as single units for association and clustering because of strong linkage in the cohort. The genetic ancestry cluster associated with self-reported Caucasian donors included around 76% of the roughly 400 genotyped donors. The study profiled the T cell repertoires of 500 to 800 subjects by immunosequencing and related them to cytomegalovirus serostatus. Donor age, sex, ethnicity and CMV serostatus were compiled together with the repertoire data. Rather than drawing on any new phenotypic data, the later analysis identified candidate immune exposures from TCR beta sequences and the way those sequences occurred across donors. The study combined high-throughput TCR immunosequencing, statistical association of individual TCRs with disease status, and machine learning to predict cytomegalovirus infection status. HLA typing covered class I and class II loci at four-digit resolution. The number of typed donors differed by locus: about 620-640 for A, B, C, DRB1 and DQB1; 500 to 550 for DQA1; 606 for DPA1; and roughly 470 for DPB1. Besides the first cohort of roughly 700 subjects, a separate validation cohort made up of roughly 120 different subjects was used. Approximately 310 gigabases of sequencing data and 70 million to 85 million unique TCR sequences were included in an early release covering roughly 700 HLA-typed donors. In a later genetic analysis, genome-wide SNP genotypes for about 60% of the 666 donors were used, and that subset was treated as a discovery cohort. The study at large found these results: In a later analysis, HLA-associated TCR beta chains were found to be more clonally expanded and to have lower generation probabilities than equally common non-associated chains. The sequencing pipeline was judged likely to have produced a cluster of highly shared sequence variants as a technical artifact. While some public TCRs were present in many individuals, most TCR sequences turned up only very rarely across donors. Correlated functional status among segregating V segments might reflect linkage disequilibrium, but an unknown experimental factor could not be ruled out. A later analysis associated 15,000 or so TCR beta sequences with specific HLA alleles at a false discovery rate of 0.05. Because counts were too low, roughly 17 rarely observed V segments, including chromosome 9 orphons, were left out of the earlier analysis of about 500 of the donors. This cohort had only TCR beta chains sequenced, and the lack of alpha or paired-chain data limited which features could be detected. A later analysis reported that several top co-occurrence clusters appeared linked to parvovirus B19, influenza, CMV and Epstein-Barr virus. Roughly uniform sequencing depth across donors was assumed in presence/absence analyses, although this assumption may not hold. Because HLA typing was missing for some donors at each locus, association tests included only the typed subset. In a later analysis, TCR association rates were found to vary across HLA loci, with the most associated TCRs seen for DRB1 alleles and the fewest for HLA-C alleles. A further reported finding was that TCR beta sequences accurately predicted the HLA-A and HLA-B alleles for most subjects in the first cohort. In a later genetic analysis, a missense DCLRE1C variant was associated with V-gene and J-gene trimming of TCR beta chains, and the association was replicated in an independent cohort. The study listed 150 to 200 TCR beta chains as associated with cytomegalovirus. When HLA alleles, especially DR and DQ, strongly co-occurred, TCR associations were difficult to assign to individual alleles. CMV serostatus was the only immune exposure information available for the cohort. According to a later genetic analysis, donors in an Asian-associated ancestry cluster had fewer N-insertions in productive TCRs than the roughly 670-donor mean. Most CMV-associated TCR beta chains appeared to be HLA-restricted in a later analysis, and the HLA associations seemed to be driven largely by CMV exposure. The authors suggested that the approach could potentially be extended to other disease states and immunological phenotypes. An earlier analysis of 587 of the donors showed that most TCR beta V segments appeared in productive rearrangements either about 87% or about 30% of the time, which broadly matched IMGT annotations. Some IMGT-functional V segments, including TRBV6-2 and TRBV6-3, could not be told apart with the 87-base-pair reads, so those segments were excluded. The classifier was reported to diagnose cytomegalovirus status with high specificity and sensitivity in both the original cohort and the validation cohort. In vitro tests confirmed that a few of the cytomegalovirus-associated TCR beta chains recognize cytomegalovirus antigens.

The library was generated by the immunoSEQ multiplex PCR assay. The multiplex PCR relied on a mix of 60 forward primers for TCR Vbeta segments and 13 reverse primers for TCR Jbeta segments. The CDR3 region of rearranged TCR beta genes was amplified from genomic DNA with a multiplex PCR assay. The Illumina HiSeq System was used to sequence the amplified TCR beta libraries as 87-base-pair reads. On the study's bioinformatics: In a later analysis, some 80 million unique TCR beta chains were counted across the 500 to 850 repertoires, and around 10 million of these chains were shared by at least two donors. A nearest-neighbor algorithm error-corrected the raw reads and collapsed the reads into unique sequences, merging closely related sequences to remove PCR and sequencing errors. Alignment of CDR3 sequences to IMGT reference sequences was used to assign V, D and J gene segments. For a sequence to be retained, a match of at least six nucleotides to both a V gene segment and a J gene segment was required. Rearrangements were called productive when the CDR3 lacked stop codons and stayed in frame with V and J; all others were non-productive. Following IMGT convention, CDR3 was defined as the stretch from the second conserved V-encoded cysteine to the conserved J-encoded phenylalanine. The earlier analysis of a few hundred of the donors excluded any sequence lacking an unambiguous match to a single V gene segment. In an earlier analysis of some 590 of the donors, V segments were called functional above 56.7% productive rearrangements and were called segregating when the between-donor standard deviation exceeded 5%. A statistical classification framework was built for diagnosing cytomegalovirus status from the catalog of TCR beta chain sequences. In a later analysis, TCR nucleotide sequences were compared against IMGT/GENE-DB human TR gene sequences so that V and J genes could be assigned. In a later analysis, CDR3 sequences and most-parsimonious VDJ recombination scenarios were assigned using the TCRdist pipeline. In a later analysis, each TCR beta chain was defined by its CDR3 amino acid sequence together with its V-gene family, and reads lacking a unique V-gene family were excluded. A later analysis removed nearly 600 highly shared, low-generation-probability nucleotide sequences to deal with suspected cross-contamination and a sequencing artifact. A later analysis calculated a clonal expansion index for each public chain from normalized within-repertoire ranks of inferred template counts. In a later analysis, generation probabilities were computed with a VDJ recombination model fitted to out-of-frame rearrangements, and the resulting probabilities were checked against IGoR. In a later analysis, hypergeometric tests were used to score TCR-TCR, TCR-HLA and TCR-CMV co-occurrence, with a repertoire-size bias correction applied to TCR pairs. In a later analysis, false discovery rates were estimated by permuting HLA or CMV assignments 20 times. A later analysis grouped co-occurring TCRs with DBSCAN, adding TCRdist sequence similarity when clustering within HLA-allele-positive subsets. Co-occurrence clustering excluded repertoires with fewer than 30,000 or more than 120,000 public chains, plus five with anomalous nucleotide sharing. Drawn from immuneACCESS, this table holds only the in-frame rearrangements with V and J called that TCRdb kept. Clones are partly lost; checked studies trace under half to an unresolved V gene and leave the rest unexplained. V and J calls and clone size are as listed in that table; D and trimming were resolved from the DNA. This sample lists roughly 150,000 clones; more than 60% were detected once. The ten most abundant clones make up 10% of the sample.

This clone turned up a few times. Its antigen remains unidentified. The sample holds no much larger clone one base away, and base qualities are not on file. V and J are truncated by 1 base and 6 bases respectively, leaving an intervening sequence of 10 bases. The CDR3 contains 13 residues, cysteine and phenylalanine counted. The read is trimmed to its CDR3 DNA, 39 bases read in frame from base 1. The germline V gene yields SGDLS for CDR1 and YYNGEE for CDR2. The cohort comprised 710 or so healthy bone marrow donors. Cohort members were all nominally healthy when sampled, although unrecorded immune exposures were likely present. The donor tested CMV seropositive and was one of the 289 seropositive cohort members. A peripheral blood sample was collected from each donor, and TCR beta sequencing was performed on peripheral blood mononuclear cells. The Qiagen DNeasy Blood Extraction Kit was used to extract genomic DNA from the blood cell samples.

The chain is assembled from TRBV9 and TRBJ1-1; the D gene identity is not certain. Sequencing was performed on PBMCs. This TCR was sampled from a man aged 25-45 years in good health and CMV-seropositive. The CDR3 has the sequence CASSVTVGAEAFF. The bases are TGTGCCAGCAGCGTAACGGTCGGGGCTGAAGCTTTCTTT.